This T cell receptor (beta chain) was retrieved from a study of blood T cells in healthy people across ages. In the study overall: Template-switching capture recovered about one barcoded beta molecule per two T cells. Findings and limits, study-wide: Because sorting was not performed, PBMCs prevented conclusive naive versus antigen-experienced comparison. When one million T cells were used, diversity estimates were thought to be underestimates.

The CDR3 loop spans 17 amino acids. Trimming shortened V by 0 bases and J by 0 bases, and 17 bases separated the two germline ends. Germline CDR1 DFQATT, CDR2 SNEGSKA (reference sequence). Next came a second PCR, run for about 6 to 12 cycles, which used a sample-barcoded 5' primer along with a J-beta primer mix. There were at least 3 million CDR3-containing paired-end reads obtained from each sample. MiXCR, run by TCRdb on the 5' RACE reads, gives a single entry per CDR3 protein. The profile shows about 540,000 distinct CDR3 sequences, nearly 25% of them singletons. This clonotype was picked up a small number of times. What it binds is unknown. The sample also formed part of further work on T cells of mothers and their children.

V is TRBV20-1 and J is TRBJ1-1, with D tentatively TRBD1 (5 bases). Sequencing input: blood. The receptor comes from a boy under 18 in good health. Here the CDR3 DNA reads TGCAGTGCTAGAGACCTTTGGGGTGACAGTCTGAACACTGAAGCTTTCTTT. Encoded protein: CSARDLWGDSLNTEAFF.